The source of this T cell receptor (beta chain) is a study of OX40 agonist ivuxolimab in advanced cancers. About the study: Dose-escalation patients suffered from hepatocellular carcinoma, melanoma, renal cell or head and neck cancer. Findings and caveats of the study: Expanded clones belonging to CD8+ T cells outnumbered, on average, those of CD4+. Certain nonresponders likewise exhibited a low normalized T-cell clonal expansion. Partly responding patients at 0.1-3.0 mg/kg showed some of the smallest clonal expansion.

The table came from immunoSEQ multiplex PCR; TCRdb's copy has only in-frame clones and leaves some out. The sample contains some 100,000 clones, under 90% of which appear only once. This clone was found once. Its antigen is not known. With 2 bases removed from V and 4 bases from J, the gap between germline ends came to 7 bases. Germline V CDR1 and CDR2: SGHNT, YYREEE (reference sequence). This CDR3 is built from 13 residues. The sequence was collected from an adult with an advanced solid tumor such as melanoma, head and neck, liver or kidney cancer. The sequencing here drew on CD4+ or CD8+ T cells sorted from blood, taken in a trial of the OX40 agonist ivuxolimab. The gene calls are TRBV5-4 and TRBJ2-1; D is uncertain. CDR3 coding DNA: TGTGCCAGCAGCTTCGGTCAGTACAATGAGCAGTTCTTC. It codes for CASSFGQYNEQFF.